The 18 T cell receptor beta chains listed next were all sequenced from one sample in a study of tumour-infiltrating T cells in Burkitt lymphoma. Measured with immunoSEQ multiplex PCR; TCRdb has only the in-frame clones, and not every one. The profile shows about 13,000 clones, 85% to 90% of them singletons. Sequencing used tumor tissue. The receptor source for this set is a human donor with diffuse large B-cell lymphoma.

The chain couples TRBV5-1 to TRBJ2-2, with TRBD2 matching over 8 bases. The CDR3 is 15 residues long. V was pared by 0 bases and J by 4 bases, with 2 bases of the junction left unmatched. Germline CDR1 is SGHRS and CDR2 is YFSETQ. CDR3 sequence reads: CASSLVTSGTGELFF. For the CDR3, the DNA is TGCGCCAGCAGCTTGGTTACTAGCGGCACCGGGGAGCTGTTTTTT.

The chain couples TRBV19 to TRBJ1-1; D gene ambiguous. Germline V lookup: CDR1 LNHDA, CDR2 SQIVND (reference sequence). This CDR3 is 13 amino acids long. V lost 6 bases, J lost 1 base, and 9 bases lay in between. CDR3 in amino acids: CASRSLGNTEAFF. The CDR3 DNA sequence: TGTGCCAGTAGGAGTCTTGGGAACACTGAAGCTTTCTTT.

DNA of the CDR3: TGTGCCAGTGACTCCTCCCAAAGCCCGTCGGGATACAATGAGCAGTTCTTC. Amino acids: CASDSSQSPSGYNEQFF. The chain links TRBV19 to TRBJ2-1, with D maybe TRBD2 (5 bases). Germline V gives CDR1 LNHDA, CDR2 SQIVND (reference sequence). Trimming left V 8 bases short and J 4 bases short, with 24 bases between. The CDR3 runs to 17 residues.

The table lists this clone with a count of one. V is TRBV10-3 and J is TRBJ2-3; no clear D. The germline CDR1 and CDR2 sequences are ENHRY and SYGVKD. V lost 10 bases, J lost 1 base, and 9 bases lay in between. The CDR3 extends over 12 amino acids. This CDR3 is CATSSGTDTQYF. The CDR3 nucleotides read TGTGCCACCTCAAGTGGCACAGATACGCAGTATTTT.

This clone was seen only a few times. Compared with germline, one end of the junction differs, possibly owing to a read error. J is TRBJ1-1 and V is TRBV14; D uncertain. This CDR3 contains 11 residues. CDR1 is SGHDN and CDR2 is FVKESK in the germline V gene. CDR3 nucleotide sequence: TGTGCCAGCAGCCAAGTTTCGGCAGTCTGGTTT. This sequence encodes CASSQVSAVWF.

The chain uses TRBV10-3 and TRBJ2-7; TRBD1 or TRBD2 may be the D gene (5 bases each). Germline V CDR1 and CDR2: ENHRY, SYGVKD. Between the trimmed V and J ends, which lost 10 bases and 4 bases, there was a span of 20 bases. The CDR3 covers 14 residues. The CDR3 protein is CATQMWDGTYEQYF. The CDR3 nucleotides read TGTGCCACCCAAATGTGGGACGGAACTTACGAGCAGTACTTC.

The rearrangement joins TRBV14 to TRBJ2-2, with 8 bases fitting TRBD1. There are 14 residues in the CDR3. Per the germline V gene, CDR1 is SGHDN and CDR2 is FVKESK. V dropped 4 bases and J dropped 5; count of bases not matched to a gene: 3. The CDR3 spells CASSRGQGTGELFF. The DNA for the CDR3 is TGTGCCAGCAGCCGCGGACAGGGAACCGGGGAGCTGTTTTTT.

Worth noting for this clone: At one end the junction does not follow the germline gene, possibly because of a read error. Other nucleotide sequences from this sample produce the same CDR3. The rearrangement uses TRBV7-2 and TRBJ1-1; D ambiguous. This CDR3 has 11 residues. Germline CDR1 is SGHTA and CDR2 is FQGNSA. CDR3 sequence: CASTHRTEAFF. In DNA, the CDR3 is TGTGCTAGCACTCACCGCACTGAAGCTTTCTTT. Together with reference TRBV7-2 and TRBJ1-1, the CDR3 gives the full variable domain: GAGVSQSPSNKVTEKGKDVELRCDPISGHTALYWYRQSLGQGLEFLIYFQGNSAPDKSGLPSDRFSAERTGGSVSTLTIQRTQQEDSAVYLCASTHRTEAFFGQGTRLTVV.

The chain employs TRBV7-9 and TRBJ2-3; D remains ambiguous. The V end lost 1 base, the J end lost 2 bases, and 1 base lay between the germline ends. The CDR3 has 12 amino acids. Germline CDR1 and CDR2: SEHNR and FQNEAQ (reference sequence). The CDR3 region has the DNA TGTGCCAGCAGCTTAGACACAGATACGCAGTATTTT. Encoded protein: CASSLDTDTQYF.

The chain has TRBV7-2 and TRBJ2-7; tentatively, D is TRBD1 (7 bases). CDR1 is SGHTA, CDR2 FQGNSA, per germline. V lost 6 bases and J 0 bases, leaving 18 bases between the germline ends. The CDR3 is made up of 16 amino acids. This CDR3 reads CASRLTAGQSSYEQYF. In nucleotides, the CDR3 is TGTGCCAGCAGATTAACGGCGGGACAGAGCTCCTACGAGCAGTACTTC.

The V and J genes are TRBV25-1 and TRBJ1-4; D gene uncertain. The CDR3 spans 12 residues. V was trimmed by 4 bases and J by 14 bases, leaving 14 bases between them. Per germline, CDR1 MGHDK and CDR2 SYGVNS. CDR3 amino acids: CASSGYDPRLFF. CDR3 bases: TGTGCCAGCAGTGGATACGATCCTAGGCTGTTTTTT.

Worth noting for this clone: One end of the junction is discordant with germline, which a read error may explain. The J gene is TRBJ2-3, the V gene TRBV19; TRBD2 matches 11 bases. The germline V gene encodes CDR1 LNHDA and CDR2 SQIVND (reference sequence). The CDR3 contains 16 residues. The CDR3, as DNA: TGTGCCAGTAGTAGGGGACTAGCGGATAATACAGGTACGCAGTATTTT. Residues: CASSRGLADNTGTQYF.

The chain links TRBV10-3 to TRBJ1-2; no firm D call. CDR3 length equals 14 residues. Germline CDR1 ENHRY, CDR2 SYGVKD. V lost 7 bases, J lost 0 bases, and 12 bases lay in between. Here the CDR3 DNA reads TGTGCCATCAATCCCGGAGCAACTAACTATGGCTACACCTTC. This codes for CAINPGATNYGYTF.

The chain couples TRBV2 to TRBJ1-2; 7 positions agree with TRBD1. CDR3 length equals 13 residues. Per germline, CDR1 SNHLY and CDR2 FYNNEI. Trimming at V came to 1 base and at J to 4 bases, leaving 0 bases not matched to a gene. CDR3 residues: CASSEGQGYGYTF. CDR3 nucleotides: TGTGCCAGCAGTGAAGGACAGGGCTATGGCTACACCTTC.

CDR3: CARSSLPRHTANTGNTIYF. CDR3 DNA sequence: TGTGCCAGAAGCTCGCTCCCACGCCATACAGCGAACACTGGAAACACCATATATTTT. The chain has TRBV5-3 and TRBJ1-3; D not certain. TRBV5-3 carries the ORF label, with uncertain function. The length of the CDR3 is 19 residues. The germline V and J ends were trimmed by 3 bases and 2 bases, with 24 bases remaining between them.

The V gene is TRBV12-5, the J gene TRBJ1-2, with D uncertain. V dropped 4 bases and J dropped 5 bases, with 5 bases sitting between them. Germline assignment: CDR1 LGHNT and CDR2 FRNRAP. The CDR3 runs to 11 residues. CDR3: CASGSGYGYTF. The CDR3 coding sequence is TGTGCTAGTGGTTCGGGGTATGGCTACACCTTC.

This clone was seen only a few times. The chain links TRBV6-5 to TRBJ2-2; D is perhaps TRBD2 (5 bases). The V gene lost 6 bases and the J gene lost 7 bases, with 12 bases spanning the gap. Germline CDR1 MNHEY, CDR2 SVGAGI. This CDR3 has 13 residues. CDR3 sequence: CASSGGPYGELFF. The CDR3 nucleotides are TGTGCCAGCAGCGGAGGCCCCTACGGGGAGCTGTTTTTT.

The chain couples TRBV7-2 to TRBJ1-2, with D possibly matching TRBD1 (6 bases). CDR3 length: 15 amino acids. Trimming removed 4 bases at V and 5 bases at J, with 17 bases between. From germline, CDR1 is SGHTA and CDR2 FQGNSA. The CDR3 DNA is TGTGCCAGCAGCTCCTGGACAGATTTCTTTTATGGCTACACCTTC. Translation: CASSSWTDFFYGYTF.